Listed below are T cell receptor beta chains from one sample, sequenced in a study of CD8 T cells in ankylosing spondylitis. TCRdb processed the 5' RACE reads anew with MiXCR; each CDR3 protein has one entry. The table lists around 180,000 distinct CDR3 sequences, around a sixth of them singletons. Sequences were obtained from blood, either unsorted or a sorted T cell fraction (not recorded which). These receptors were taken from a male donor aged 5-29 years with ankylosing spondylitis or in good health (not recorded which). Each CDR3 is given with its conserved first and last residue. The order of the fields is V gene, clone size, D gene, J gene, CDR3 protein, CDR3 DNA. A D gene is named only where the DNA matches it firmly. Rows give clone size only sometimes, using once, few, many, or a class for an expanded clone.

>TRBV10-3|-|TRBD2|TRBJ2-1
CAISHPLNGRVYNEQFF
TGTGCCATCAGTCATCCCCTCAACGGGAGGGTTTACAATGAGCAGTTCTTC
>TRBV2|many|-|TRBJ2-7
CASSESSANSQYF
TGTGCCAGCAGTGAATCAAGCGCGAATTCGCAGTACTTC
>TRBV12-3/TRBV12-4|many|TRBD2|TRBJ2-1
CASSAPGLEVNEQFF
TGTGCCAGCAGCGCTCCGGGACTAGAGGTAAATGAGCAGTTCTTC
>TRBV20-1|many|TRBD2|TRBJ2-1
CSARPGTSGRGEQFF
TGCAGTGCTAGGCCCGGGACTAGCGGGAGAGGAGAGCAGTTCTTC
>TRBV12-3/TRBV12-4|many|-|TRBJ1-3
CASRGVGDTIYF
TGTGCCAGCAGAGGGGTGGGAGACACCATATATTTT
>TRBV27|many|-|TRBJ1-1
CASSWVPPRGNEAFF
TGTGCCAGCAGTTGGGTTCCCCCAAGGGGCAATGAAGCTTTCTTT
>TRBV15|many|-|TRBJ2-1
CATSRNPGQAPYNEQFF
TGTGCCACCAGCAGAAACCCGGGACAAGCGCCCTACAATGAGCAGTTCTTC
>TRBV11-2|few|TRBD1|TRBJ2-7
CASSLSGQGNYEQYF
TGTGCCAGCAGCTTATCGGGACAGGGAAATTACGAGCAGTACTTC
>TRBV7-6|-|TRBD1|TRBJ2-1
CASSQTTGTAQFF
TGTGCCAGCAGCCAAACTACCGGGACAGCTCAGTTCTTC
>TRBV27|many|TRBD2|TRBJ2-1
CASSSLLAGARNEQFF
TGTGCCAGCAGTTCACTCCTAGCGGGAGCTAGGAATGAGCAGTTCTTC
>TRBV6-5|many|TRBD2|TRBJ2-7
CASKSGGEVREQYF
TGTGCCAGCAAGTCGGGGGGAGAGGTCCGCGAGCAGTACTTC
>TRBV12-3/TRBV12-4|-|-|TRBJ1-4
CATGAGEKLFF
TGTGCGACCGGGGCCGGTGAAAAACTGTTTTTT
>TRBV15|many|TRBD1|TRBJ2-2
CATSRATGWPGELFF
TGTGCCACCAGCAGAGCGACAGGGTGGCCCGGGGAGCTGTTTTTT
>TRBV29-1|many|TRBD2|TRBJ2-1
CSVPDFTSGSLNEQFF
TGCAGCGTTCCGGACTTTACTAGCGGGAGTTTAAATGAGCAGTTCTTC
>TRBV5-1|many|-|TRBJ2-1
CASSLLAGSIYNEQFF
TGCGCCAGCAGCCTCTTGGCGGGATCCATCTACAATGAGCAGTTCTTC
>TRBV14|many|TRBD2|TRBJ2-3
CASSQGGLAGGTDTQYF
TGTGCCAGCAGCCAAGGGGGACTAGCGGGAGGCACAGATACGCAGTATTTT
>TRBV24-1|-|-|TRBJ2-1
CATSDSEQPSYNEQFF
TGTGCCACCAGTGATTCGGAGCAGCCCTCCTACAATGAGCAGTTCTTC
>TRBV5-1|many|-|TRBJ2-2
CATKSGGRANTGELFF
TGCGCCACCAAGTCTGGAGGGCGAGCGAACACCGGGGAGCTGTTTTTT
>TRBV7-9|once|-|TRBJ2-7
CASSLLMALSEQYF
TGTGCCAGCAGCTTACTCATGGCACTCTCCGAGCAGTACTTC
>TRBV4-1|many|-|TRBJ2-5
CASSEGQGQETQYF
TGCGCCAGCAGCGAAGGTCAGGGTCAAGAGACCCAGTACTTC
>TRBV9|many|-|TRBJ1-1
CASSVDGNPGTEAFF
TGTGCCAGCAGCGTAGACGGGAACCCGGGGACTGAAGCTTTCTTT
>TRBV12-3/TRBV12-4|many|-|TRBJ2-3
CASALVGYSDTQYF
TGTGCCAGCGCACTGGTCGGCTACTCAGATACGCAGTATTTT
>TRBV2|-|TRBD2|TRBJ2-1
CASGRGLASTNEQFF
TGTGCCAGCGGGAGGGGACTAGCCTCCACGAATGAGCAGTTCTTC
>TRBV6-5|many|-|TRBJ1-5
CASMAAPNQPQHF
TGTGCCAGCATGGCAGCCCCCAATCAGCCCCAGCATTTT
>TRBV2|many|-|TRBJ2-2
CASMWGDVGGELFF
TGTGCCAGCATGTGGGGGGACGTCGGCGGGGAGCTGTTTTTT
>TRBV30|many|-|TRBJ1-5
CAWRPTGLRDSNQPQHF
TGTGCCTGGAGACCCACAGGGTTGAGGGATAGCAATCAGCCCCAGCATTTT
>TRBV29-1|-|-|TRBJ2-1
CSVEGAVGRNYNEQFF
TGCAGCGTTGAAGGGGCCGTAGGGCGTAATTACAATGAGCAGTTCTTC
>TRBV20-1|many|TRBD1|TRBJ1-6
CSASDRRPSPLHF
TGCAGTGCTTCGGACAGGCGACCTTCACCCCTCCACTTT
>TRBV20-1|many|TRBD2|TRBJ2-1
CSANTGTSGSNEQFF
TGCAGTGCAAACACCGGGACTAGCGGGAGCAATGAGCAGTTCTTC
>TRBV6-2/TRBV6-3|-|-|TRBJ2-1
CASILHNEQFF
TGTGCCAGCATCCTTCACAATGAGCAGTTCTTC
>TRBV18|many|-|TRBJ2-2
CASSPDTRNTGELFF
TGTGCCAGCTCACCGGACACCCGGAACACCGGGGAGCTGTTTTTT
>TRBV14|many|-|TRBJ2-5
CASSQVSPGQRGETQYF
TGTGCCAGCAGCCAAGTATCACCGGGACAACGGGGAGAGACCCAGTACTTC
>TRBV18|few|TRBD1|TRBJ1-2
CASSQQGGNYGYTF
TGTGCCAGCTCCCAACAGGGGGGGAACTATGGCTACACCTTC
>TRBV5-1|many|-|TRBJ1-2
CASSLDRERGAVYGYTF
TGCGCCAGCAGCTTGGATCGCGAGAGGGGGGCCGTTTATGGCTACACCTTC
>TRBV18|few|TRBD2|TRBJ2-1
CASSPLLSGSLVGEQFF
TGTGCCAGCTCACCACTTCTAAGCGGGAGTTTAGTAGGTGAGCAGTTCTTC
>TRBV12-3/TRBV12-4|many|TRBD1|TRBJ2-5
CASSLREGLGQGKETQYF
TGTGCCAGCAGTTTACGAGAGGGCTTGGGACAGGGAAAGGAGACCCAGTACTTC
>TRBV7-9|many|-|TRBJ1-2
CASSFSHGGVRSYTF
TGTGCCAGCAGCTTTTCTCACGGCGGGGTGCGGAGCTACACCTTC
>TRBV10-3|-|-|TRBJ1-6
CAIRGRDASPLHF
TGTGCCATCAGGGGCAGGGATGCTTCACCCCTCCACTTT
>TRBV6-6|-|TRBD1|TRBJ1-6
CATLLSGGPSSYNSPLHF
TGTGCCACCTTATTATCAGGGGGCCCGAGCTCCTATAATTCACCCCTCCACTTT
>TRBV6-5|many|-|TRBJ2-5
CASSYSPGNAVQETQYF
TGTGCCAGCAGTTACTCTCCGGGGAACGCGGTACAAGAGACCCAGTACTTC
>TRBV12-3/TRBV12-4|-|TRBD1|TRBJ1-3
CASGDRGGNTIYF
TGTGCCAGCGGGGACAGGGGCGGAAACACCATATATTTT
>TRBV4-3|many|-|TRBJ2-7
CASSQDQSSGSYEQYF
TGCGCCAGCAGCCAAGATCAGAGCTCAGGGTCCTACGAGCAGTACTTC
>TRBV5-5|-|-|TRBJ2-3
CASSAYRDTTDTQYF
TGTGCCAGCAGCGCTTACAGGGACACCACAGATACGCAGTATTTT
>TRBV28|-|-|TRBJ2-1
CASSAQRNRVYNEQFF
TGTGCCAGCAGTGCCCAACGAAACCGGGTATACAATGAGCAGTTCTTC
>TRBV18|few|TRBD1|TRBJ1-2
CASSPSAGGLYGYTF
TGTGCCAGCTCACCGAGCGCAGGGGGGCTCTATGGCTACACCTTC
>TRBV7-9|few|-|TRBJ1-2
CASAGNNYGYTF
TGTGCCAGCGCCGGGAACAACTATGGCTACACCTTC
>TRBV5-5|many|-|TRBJ2-2
CASTTLSGYTGELFF
TGTGCCAGCACCACCCTTAGCGGATACACCGGGGAGCTGTTTTTT
>TRBV11-2|many|-|TRBJ2-1
CASSLFWVDEQFF
TGTGCCAGCAGCCTATTTTGGGTCGATGAGCAGTTCTTC
>TRBV4-3|many|-|TRBJ2-2
CASSQEYSGELFF
TGCGCCAGCAGCCAAGAATACTCCGGGGAGCTGTTTTTT
>TRBV12-3/TRBV12-4|many|TRBD1|TRBJ1-4
CASSPSGTGLQKLFF
TGTGCCAGCTCCCCCTCAGGGACAGGGTTGCAAAAACTGTTTTTT
>TRBV29-1|few|-|TRBJ2-7
CSVDSGDEQYF
TGCAGCGTTGACTCGGGGGACGAGCAGTACTTC
>TRBV7-9|many|TRBD2|TRBJ2-3
CASSGKGGSDTQYF
TGTGCCAGCAGCGGCAAGGGAGGGTCAGATACGCAGTATTTT